This T cell receptor beta chain was profiled in a study of human T cells and chemical hapten exposure. Study-level information: On the upper back, patch tests were applied with 0.01% DPC and read at 6 days.

Looked up from germline, CDR1 is DFQATT and CDR2 is SNEGSKA (reference sequence). V was clipped by 0 bases and J by 6 bases; unmatched bases: 9. The CDR3 is 15 residues long. As for time point: patch test 2, 6 weeks after DPC sensitization. Treatment defined: therapeutic diphenylcyclopropenone sensitization with weekly scalp DPC. Individual cDNA molecules had unique molecular identifiers attached to them by the library. Under the authors' procedure: With a range of roughly 23,224 to 690,600, the median per sample was roughly 97,000 TCRs. TCRdb fed the RACE reads into MiXCR, producing one record per CDR3 protein. TCRdb's processing, not the authors', yielded these V and J calls. This sample has 95,000 or so distinct CDR3 sequences, with about 10% found just once.

The gene calls are TRBV20-1 and TRBJ2-7, with 9 bases identical to TRBD2. This sample comprised whole blood, obtained in connection with sensitization to the hapten diphenylcyclopropenone (DPC). The receptor comes from a woman aged 40-49 years with alopecia areata. Some clones in this sample may be carry-over from other donors' samples. The chain's CDR3 is CSAREAGGRLGEQYF. DNA of the CDR3: TGCAGTGCTAGAGAAGCGGGGGGCAGGTTGGGCGAGCAGTACTTC.